These 25 T cell receptor beta chains were all obtained from the same sample, sequenced in a study of early T cells in non-severe SARS-CoV-2 infection. One entry per CDR3 protein results from TCRdb running MiXCR on the 5' RACE reads. Altogether around 30,000 distinct CDR3 sequences are present, about 10% being singletons, with the ten largest covering about an eighth. The sequenced sample consisted of whole blood. Receptors originate from an adult who was a healthcare worker with PCR-confirmed SARS-CoV-2 infection or an uninfected control (not recorded which).

This clonotype was counted many times. This sequence joins TRBV4-2 and TRBJ1-4, with 9 positions matching TRBD1. The V gene's germline CDR1 is LGHNA and CDR2 YNFKEQ. J gave up 0 bases and V 4 bases, and 9 bases lay outside the gene matches. The CDR3 spans 18 residues. CDR3 nucleotides: TGTGCCAGCAGCCCCTCGGGACAGGGAGGGGCAACTAATGAAAAACTGTTTTTT. Protein sequence: CASSPSGQGGATNEKLFF.

This clonotype has only a few counts. The rearrangement uses TRBV15 and TRBJ1-1; D call uncertain. CDR3 size: 12 residues. Per germline, CDR1 LNHNV and CDR2 YYDKDF (reference sequence). V gave up 0 bases and J gave up 11 bases, with 10 bases separating them. CDR3 nucleotide sequence: TGTGCCACCAGCAGAGACGAGGCTCAGGCTTTCTTT. Translated, it gives CATSRDEAQAFF. The variable domain in full, completed from reference TRBV15 and TRBJ1-1, reads DAMVIQNPRYQVTQFGKPVTLSCSQTLNHNVMYWYQQKSSQAPKLLFHYYDKDFNNEADTPDNFQSRRPNTSFCFLDIRSPGLGDTAMYLCATSRDEAQAFFGQGTRLTVV.

This clonotype came up many times. The chain couples TRBV6-6 to TRBJ2-7; 9 bases match TRBD1. Germline lookup yields CDR1 MNHNY and CDR2 SVGAGI (reference sequence). V gave up 6 bases and J gave up 5 bases; unmatched junction bases: 14. CDR3 length: 16 residues. The CDR3 bases are TGTGCCAGCAGCCCTAGCGAATACAGGGGGCAGGACGAGCAGTACTTC. Its protein is CASSPSEYRGQDEQYF.

This clonotype was seen only a few times. The rearrangement uses TRBV15 and TRBJ2-3; a weak D match, TRBD1 (5 bases). Germline V CDR1 and CDR2: LNHNV, YYDKDF (reference sequence). The CDR3 runs to 16 residues. V dropped 8 bases and J dropped 0 bases, with 18 bases sitting between them. The CDR3 protein is CATGLGSQVSTDTQYF. The CDR3 DNA follows: TGTGCCACCGGGCTTGGATCACAGGTCAGCACAGATACGCAGTATTTT.

V is TRBV18 and J is TRBJ2-3; TRBD2 aligns across 13 bases. Unmatched junction bases numbered 1, after V lost 3 bases and J lost 4 bases. The CDR3 is made up of 15 amino acids. Germline V gives CDR1 KGHSH, CDR2 LQKENI. In DNA, the CDR3 is TGTGCCAGCTCACCCGGGACTAGCGGGGCAGATACGCAGTATTTT. Translation: CASSPGTSGADTQYF.

This clonotype was counted many times. J is TRBJ1-5 and V is TRBV2, with TRBD1 identical over 7 bases. V dropped 6 bases and J dropped 4; count of bases not matched to a gene: 6. Germline CDR1 and CDR2: SNHLY and FYNNEI. The CDR3 consists of 14 residues. The CDR3 sequence is CASSLDRSNQPQHF. For the CDR3, the DNA is TGTGCCAGCAGCCTGGACAGGTCGAATCAGCCCCAGCATTTT.

This clonotype was counted at least ten times. The V and J genes are TRBV6-1 and TRBJ1-2; D not resolved. Trimming stripped 10 bases from V and 6 bases from J, with 9 bases between. The CDR3 totals 10 residues. Germline assignment: CDR1 MNHNS and CDR2 SASEGT. In DNA, the CDR3 is TGTGCCACCTGGATGGATGGCTACACCTTC. Translated: CATWMDGYTF.

This clonotype was seen many times. The V gene is TRBV29-1, the J gene TRBJ1-1, with D possibly matching TRBD1 (6 bases). V was pared by 6 bases and J by 1 base, with 15 bases between. This CDR3 spans 14 amino acids. Germline V gene sequence: CDR1 SQVTM, CDR2 ANQGSEA. DNA for the CDR3: TGCAGCGTCTGGGATTTACAGGGGAACACTGAAGCTTTCTTT. Translated, it gives CSVWDLQGNTEAFF.

In nucleotides, the CDR3 is TGTGCCAGCAGCTTGGGGTCGAGGGGGCCTTACAATGAGCAGTTCTTC. It encodes CASSLGSRGPYNEQFF. The V gene is TRBV5-5, the J gene TRBJ2-1; TRBD1 matches at 7 bases. Trimming removed 0 bases from V and 4 bases from J; junction bases left unmatched: 7. Germline CDR1 SGHKS, CDR2 YYEKEE (reference sequence). This CDR3 has 16 residues.

This clonotype was detected a few times. The chain carries TRBV7-9 and TRBJ2-7; the D gene is possibly TRBD1 (6 bases). Per the germline V gene, CDR1 is SEHNR and CDR2 is FQNEAQ (reference sequence). The CDR3 covers 15 residues. V was trimmed by 5 bases and J by 7 bases, leaving 21 bases between them. The CDR3 DNA is TGTGCCAGCAGCCCCCGGGACATCAGGGTGCGGGAGCAGTACTTC. Translated: CASSPRDIRVREQYF.

This clonotype was seen a few times. The chain employs TRBV29-1 and TRBJ1-1; 8 bases match TRBD1. V dropped 7 bases and J dropped 4; count of bases not matched to a gene: 11. The germline gives CDR1 SQVTM, CDR2 ANQGSEA. The CDR3 is 14 amino acids. Here the CDR3 DNA reads TGCAGCGGGGAACAGGGGGAAATCGGCACTGAAGCTTTCTTT. Protein: CSGEQGEIGTEAFF.

This clonotype was observed many times. The chain couples TRBV2 to TRBJ1-5; D call uncertain. V shed 5 bases and J shed 4 bases, with 9 bases lying between them. Germline CDR1 and CDR2: SNHLY and FYNNEI. This CDR3 has 13 residues. DNA of the CDR3: TGTGCCAGCAGTCCTGCCCCTAATCAGCCCCAGCATTTT. Amino acids: CASSPAPNQPQHF.

This clonotype was seen a handful of times. The V gene is TRBV2, the J gene TRBJ2-1, with D perhaps TRBD2 (5 bases). The germline V and J ends were trimmed by 2 bases and 2 bases, with 10 bases remaining between them. CDR1 and CDR2 (germline): SNHLY, FYNNEI. This CDR3 is 15 amino acids long. CDR3 residues: CASSEQDGAYNEQFF. The CDR3, as DNA: TGTGCCAGCAGTGAACAGGACGGGGCCTACAATGAGCAGTTCTTC.

This clonotype was observed a handful of times. The chain has TRBV24-1 and TRBJ2-7, with D tentatively TRBD1 (7 bases). The V and J ends lost 3 bases and 4 bases respectively, with 12 bases between them. The CDR3 sequence is 14 residues long. CDR1 is KGHDR, CDR2 SFDVKD, per germline. In DNA form, the CDR3 reads TGTGCCACCAGTGATACCAGGGGGGATTACGAGCAGTACTTC. It is translated as CATSDTRGDYEQYF.

Relative to its sample, this clonotype is medium-sized. The chain uses TRBV7-2 and TRBJ1-2; D gene uncertain. Germline CDR1 and CDR2: SGHTA and FQGNSA. Trimming cost V 2 bases and J 3 bases, with 10 bases left between them. The CDR3 length is 14 residues. The CDR3 protein is CASSLPMPYYGYTF. The CDR3 DNA reads as TGTGCCAGCAGCTTACCGATGCCTTACTATGGCTACACCTTC.

The sample holds many counts of this clonotype. The chain links TRBV11-3 to TRBJ1-1; unclear D gene. Trimming left V 3 bases short and J 6 bases short, with 11 bases between. Germline-derived CDR1 and CDR2 are SGHNT and YENEEA. The CDR3 has 13 amino acids. The CDR3 loop reads CASSLNPLAEAFF. As DNA, the CDR3 is TGTGCCAGCAGCTTGAACCCCCTCGCTGAAGCTTTCTTT.

This clonotype was seen a few times. The chain employs TRBV7-9 and TRBJ2-5; D perhaps matches TRBD2 (5 bases). The CDR3 runs 14 residues. Germline CDR1 is SEHNR and CDR2 is FQNEAQ (reference sequence). The V end lost 5 bases, the J end lost 1 base, and 11 bases lay between the germline ends. The CDR3 DNA reads as TGTGCCAGCAGCCCCTACCGGGGCCAAGAGACCCAGTACTTC. As protein: CASSPYRGQETQYF. Variable domain in full (rest from reference TRBV7-9 and TRBJ2-5): DTGVSQNPRHKITKRGQNVTFRCDPISEHNRLYWYRQTLGQGPEFLTYFQNEAQLEKSRLLSDRFSAERPKGSFSTLEIQRTEQGDSAMYLCASSPYRGQETQYFGPGTRLLVL.

This clonotype was seen many times. The chain links TRBV20-1 to TRBJ2-5, with D perhaps TRBD2 (6 bases). Looked up from germline, CDR1 is DFQATT and CDR2 is SNEGSKA (reference sequence). The V end lost 0 bases, the J end lost 3 bases, and 14 bases lay between the germline ends. The CDR3 runs 15 residues. The CDR3 reads CSARDRAAGKETQYF. The CDR3 nucleotides read TGCAGTGCTAGAGATAGGGCGGCGGGGAAAGAGACCCAGTACTTC.

V gene TRBV10-3 combines with J gene TRBJ1-1; D not resolved. Germline V gene sequence: CDR1 ENHRY, CDR2 SYGVKD. V lost 4 bases and J lost 0, with 6 bases in between. This CDR3 has 13 residues. The CDR3 bases are TGTGCCATCAGTGGGGCCTTGAACACTGAAGCTTTCTTT. Encoded protein: CAISGALNTEAFF.

This clonotype has just a few counts. The chain couples TRBV19 to TRBJ2-3; 13 nucleotides match TRBD2. CDR1 is LNHDA and CDR2 is SQIVND in the germline V gene (reference sequence). The V and J ends lost 3 bases and 0 bases, in that order; junction bases with no gene match: 0. There are 16 residues in the CDR3. CDR3 in DNA: TGTGCCAGTAGTATGACTAGCGGGGGGAGCACAGATACGCAGTATTTT. It yields the protein CASSMTSGGSTDTQYF. Supplemented by reference TRBV19 and TRBJ2-3, the full variable domain reads DGGITQSPKYLFRKEGQNVTLSCEQNLNHDAMYWYRQDPGQGLRLIYYSQIVNDFQKGDIAEGYSVSREKKESFPLTVTSAQKNPTAFYLCASSMTSGGSTDTQYFGPGTRLTVL.

The chain recombines TRBV18 with TRBJ2-5; possible D gene TRBD1, 5 bases. The CDR3 sequence is 17 residues long. Germline CDR1 reads KGHSH; CDR2 reads LQKENI. Trimming cost V 2 bases and J 7 bases, with 23 bases left between them. The CDR3 loop reads CASSPGVAREGRLTQYF. In DNA, the CDR3 is TGTGCCAGCTCACCAGGGGTTGCCAGGGAAGGAAGATTGACCCAGTACTTC.

This clonotype was counted many times. The chain has TRBV2 and TRBJ2-1; D may match TRBD1 or TRBD2 (5 bases each). This CDR3 spans 9 amino acids. Germline-derived CDR1 and CDR2 are SNHLY and FYNNEI. Trimming removed 11 bases at V and 14 bases at J, with 13 bases between. CDR3 residues: CASSLGEFF. The CDR3 bases are TGTGCCTCGTCCCTGGGGGAGTTCTTC.

The chain recombines TRBV6-1 with TRBJ2-7; D is uncertain. V was trimmed by 2 bases and J by 4 bases, leaving 15 bases between them. Germline V lookup: CDR1 MNHNS, CDR2 SASEGT. CDR3 length equals 15 residues. The CDR3 sequence: CASSERVEERYEQYF. The CDR3 DNA is TGTGCCAGCAGTGAACGTGTAGAAGAACGGTACGAGCAGTACTTC.

Ten or more counts support this clonotype. The V call is TRBV6-2 or TRBV6-3, the J call TRBJ1-5; 9 bases fit TRBD1. The J segment lost 5 bases and the V segment lost 8 bases, leaving 22 bases of the junction unmatched. CDR1 is MNHEY, CDR2 SVGEGT, per germline. The CDR3 length is 19 residues. For the CDR3, the DNA is TGTGCCAGCCTTGCTTACACCGGGACAGGGAGTAAAGTGTATCAGCCCCAGCATTTT. Its translation is CASLAYTGTGSKVYQPQHF.

This clonotype was seen ten or more times. J is TRBJ2-5 and V is TRBV18, with D unresolved. There are 13 residues in the CDR3. V was pared by 1 base and J by 2 bases, with 5 bases between. The germline CDR1 and CDR2 sequences are KGHSH and LQKENI. Here the CDR3 reads CASSPQKQETQYF. CDR3 bases: TGTGCCAGCTCACCACAAAAACAAGAGACCCAGTACTTC. Looking up the rest from reference TRBV18 and TRBJ2-5 gives the full variable domain: NAGVMQNPRHLVRRRGQEARLRCSPMKGHSHVYWYRQLPEEGLKFMVYLQKENIIDESGMPKERFSAEFPKEGPSILRIQQVVRGDSAAYFCASSPQKQETQYFGPGTRLLVL.